This TCR beta chain is drawn from a study of blood T cell repertoires in COVID-19. The CDR3 is 12 amino acids. The trim removed 3 bases at V and 14 bases at J, leaving 6 bases unmatched. Per the germline V gene, CDR1 is SGDLS and CDR2 is YYNGEE. Repertoires were generated with immunoSEQ multiplex PCR, while TCRdb's copy carries only in-frame clones and drops some. The sample consists of some 50,000 clones, 85% to 90% of them appearing once. Input material: peripheral blood. This receptor was identified in a human donor in a cohort sampled during active COVID-19. The J gene is TRBJ2-1, the V gene TRBV9; TRBD1 aligns across 9 bases. The DNA of the CDR3 is TGTGCCAGCAGCGCCACAGGGGGCGCAGAGTTCTTC. Protein sequence: CASSATGGAEFF. The full variable domain, with the rest looked up from reference TRBV9 and TRBJ2-1, is DSGVTQTPKHLITATGQRVTLRCSPRSGDLSVYWYQQSLDQGLQFLIQYYNGEERAKGNILERFSAQQFPDLHSELNLSSLELGDSALYFCASSATGGAEFFGPGTRLTVL.